There are a few counts of the clone carrying this TCR beta chain. This CDR3 has 13 amino acids. J lost 5 bases, V lost 8 bases, and 5 bases had no gene match. In germline, CDR1 is DFQATT, CDR2 SNEGSKA (reference sequence). It was by quantitative 5'-RACE with molecular barcodes that TCR beta libraries were made. Using its own MiXCR run on the 5' RACE reads, TCRdb lists one record per CDR3 protein. The repertoire holds about 340,000 distinct CDR3 sequences, with roughly 22% as singletons. The sample belongs to a study of CD8 T cells in ankylosing spondylitis. This chain connects TRBV20-1 to TRBJ2-1; 11 nucleotides agree with TRBD2. This receptor was identified in a male donor with ankylosing spondylitis or in good health (not recorded which). Sequencing input: blood, either unsorted or a sorted T cell fraction (not recorded which). CDR3 sequence: CSLLAGGNNEQFF. The CDR3 DNA reads as TGCAGTCTATTAGCGGGGGGGAACAATGAGCAGTTCTTC.